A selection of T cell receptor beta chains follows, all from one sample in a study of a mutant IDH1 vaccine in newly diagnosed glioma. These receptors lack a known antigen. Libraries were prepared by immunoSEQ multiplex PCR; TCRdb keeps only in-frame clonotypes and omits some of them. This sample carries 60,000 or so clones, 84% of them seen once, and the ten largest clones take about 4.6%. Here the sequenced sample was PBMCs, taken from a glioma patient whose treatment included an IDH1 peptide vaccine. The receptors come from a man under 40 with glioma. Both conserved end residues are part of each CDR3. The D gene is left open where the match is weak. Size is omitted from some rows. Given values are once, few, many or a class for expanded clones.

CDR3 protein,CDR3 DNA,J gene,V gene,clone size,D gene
CASSPQAGTGGIYEQFF,TGTGCCAGCAGCCCTCAGGCAGGGACAGGGGGCATTTATGAGCAGTTCTTC,TRBJ2-1,TRBV7-2,NA,TRBD1
CASSQYLARTGVNSPLHF,TGCGCCAGCAGTCAGTACCTCGCCCGGACAGGGGTTAATTCACCCCTCCACTTT,TRBJ1-6,TRBV23-1,NA,TRBD1
CASRPGYEKLFF,TGTGCCAGTAGACCCGGATATGAAAAACTGTTTTTT,TRBJ1-4,TRBV19,once,NA
CASSPWTGGSYNEQFF,TGTGCCAGCAGCCCTTGGACAGGGGGCTCCTACAATGAGCAGTTCTTC,TRBJ2-1,TRBV16,once,TRBD1
CSVGDAEQFF,TGCAGCGTTGGGGACGCCGAGCAGTTCTTC,TRBJ2-1,TRBV29-1,NA,NA
CASSIVETQYF,TGTGCCAGCAGTATCGTAGAGACCCAGTACTTC,TRBJ2-5,TRBV28,NA,NA
CASSEHRDINQPQHF,TGTGCCAGCAGTGAACATCGGGACATCAATCAGCCCCAGCATTTT,TRBJ1-5,TRBV25-1,NA,NA
CAWSSEGNEQYF,TGTGCCTGGAGTAGCGAGGGGAACGAGCAGTACTTC,TRBJ2-7,TRBV30,once,NA
CATQEPGPQETQYF,TGCGCCACCCAGGAACCCGGGCCTCAAGAGACCCAGTACTTC,TRBJ2-5,TRBV5-1,NA,NA
CAWSVSRNTEAFF,TGTGCCTGGAGTGTTAGTAGGAACACTGAAGCTTTCTTT,TRBJ1-1,TRBV30,few,NA